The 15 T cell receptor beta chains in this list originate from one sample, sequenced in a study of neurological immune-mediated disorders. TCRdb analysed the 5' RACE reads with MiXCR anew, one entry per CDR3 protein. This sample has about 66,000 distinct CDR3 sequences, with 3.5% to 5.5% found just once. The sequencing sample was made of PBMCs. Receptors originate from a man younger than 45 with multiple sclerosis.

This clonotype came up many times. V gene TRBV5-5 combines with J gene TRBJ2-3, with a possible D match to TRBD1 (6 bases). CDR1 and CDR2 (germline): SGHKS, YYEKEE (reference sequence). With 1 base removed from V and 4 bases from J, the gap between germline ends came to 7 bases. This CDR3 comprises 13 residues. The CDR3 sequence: CASSLTGPDTQYF. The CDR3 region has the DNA TGTGCCAGCAGCTTGACAGGGCCAGATACGCAGTATTTT.

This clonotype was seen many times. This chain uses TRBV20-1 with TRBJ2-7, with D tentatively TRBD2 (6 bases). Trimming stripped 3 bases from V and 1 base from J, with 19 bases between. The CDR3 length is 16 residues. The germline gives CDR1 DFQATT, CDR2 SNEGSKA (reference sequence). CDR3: CSASGSAGTASYEQYF. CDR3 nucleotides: TGCAGTGCTAGCGGAAGTGCCGGGACTGCTTCCTACGAGCAGTACTTC.

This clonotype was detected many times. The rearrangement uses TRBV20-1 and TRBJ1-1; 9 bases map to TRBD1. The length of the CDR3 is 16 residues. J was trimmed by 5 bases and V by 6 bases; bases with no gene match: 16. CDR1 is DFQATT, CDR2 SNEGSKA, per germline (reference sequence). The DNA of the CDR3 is TGCAGTGCCCTCCACCTAACAGGGGGCGATCGGACTGAAGCTTTCTTT. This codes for CSALHLTGGDRTEAFF.

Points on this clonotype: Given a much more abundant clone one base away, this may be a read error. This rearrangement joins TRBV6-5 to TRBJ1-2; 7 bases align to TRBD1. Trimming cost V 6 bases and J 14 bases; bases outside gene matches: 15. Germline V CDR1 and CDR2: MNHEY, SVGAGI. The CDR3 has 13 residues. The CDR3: CASSRWDSPALTF. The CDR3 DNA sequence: TGTGCCAGCAGCCGGTGGGACAGCCCGGCCTTAACCTTC.

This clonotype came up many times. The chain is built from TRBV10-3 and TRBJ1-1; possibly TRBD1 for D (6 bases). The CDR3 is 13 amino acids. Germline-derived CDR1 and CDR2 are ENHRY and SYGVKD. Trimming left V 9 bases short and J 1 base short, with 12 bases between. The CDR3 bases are TGTGCCATGGCAGGGGCGCCGAACACTGAAGCTTTCTTT. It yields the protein CAMAGAPNTEAFF.

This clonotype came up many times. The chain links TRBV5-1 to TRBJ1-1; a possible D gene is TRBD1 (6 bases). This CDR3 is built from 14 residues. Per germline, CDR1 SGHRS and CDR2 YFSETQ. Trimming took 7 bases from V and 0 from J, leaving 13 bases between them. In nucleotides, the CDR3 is TGCGCCAGCGGGGCGGGACACTTGAACACTGAAGCTTTCTTT. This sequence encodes CASGAGHLNTEAFF.

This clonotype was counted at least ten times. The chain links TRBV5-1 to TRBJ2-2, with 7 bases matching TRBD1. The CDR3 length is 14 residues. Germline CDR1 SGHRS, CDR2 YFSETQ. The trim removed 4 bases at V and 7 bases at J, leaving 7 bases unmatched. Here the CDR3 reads CASSPGQIVGELFF. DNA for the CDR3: TGCGCCAGCAGCCCGGGACAGATCGTCGGGGAGCTGTTTTTT.

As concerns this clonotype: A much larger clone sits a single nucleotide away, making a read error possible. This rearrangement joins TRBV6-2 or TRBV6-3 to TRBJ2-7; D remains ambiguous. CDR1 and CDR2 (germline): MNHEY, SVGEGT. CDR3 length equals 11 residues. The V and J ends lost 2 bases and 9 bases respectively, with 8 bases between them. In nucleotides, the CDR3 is TGTGCCAGCAGTTACGGGGTCCGGCAGTACGTC. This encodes CASSYGVRQYV.

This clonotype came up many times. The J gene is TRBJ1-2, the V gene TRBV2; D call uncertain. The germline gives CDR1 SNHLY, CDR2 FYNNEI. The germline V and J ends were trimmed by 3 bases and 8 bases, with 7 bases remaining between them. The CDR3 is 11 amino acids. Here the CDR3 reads CASSDLRGYTF. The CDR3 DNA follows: TGTGCCAGCAGTGATCTCAGGGGCTACACCTTC.

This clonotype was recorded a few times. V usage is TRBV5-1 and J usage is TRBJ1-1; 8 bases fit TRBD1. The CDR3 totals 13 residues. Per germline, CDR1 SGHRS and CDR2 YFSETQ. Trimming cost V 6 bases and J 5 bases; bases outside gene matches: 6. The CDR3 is CASTPGTGTEAFF. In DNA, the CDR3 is TGCGCCAGCACCCCCGGGACAGGAACTGAAGCTTTCTTT.

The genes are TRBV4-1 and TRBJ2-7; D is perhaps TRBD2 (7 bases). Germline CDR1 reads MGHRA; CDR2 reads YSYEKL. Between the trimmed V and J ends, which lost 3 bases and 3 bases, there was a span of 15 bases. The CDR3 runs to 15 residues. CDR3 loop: CASSQGGGLHYEQYF. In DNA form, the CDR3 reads TGCGCCAGCAGCCAGGGGGGGGGGCTCCACTACGAGCAGTACTTC.

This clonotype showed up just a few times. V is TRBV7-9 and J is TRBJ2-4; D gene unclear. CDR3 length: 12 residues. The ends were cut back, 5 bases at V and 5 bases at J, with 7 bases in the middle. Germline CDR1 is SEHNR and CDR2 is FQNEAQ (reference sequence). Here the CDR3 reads CASSAKENIQYF. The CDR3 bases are TGTGCCAGCAGCGCAAAGGAAAACATTCAGTACTTC.

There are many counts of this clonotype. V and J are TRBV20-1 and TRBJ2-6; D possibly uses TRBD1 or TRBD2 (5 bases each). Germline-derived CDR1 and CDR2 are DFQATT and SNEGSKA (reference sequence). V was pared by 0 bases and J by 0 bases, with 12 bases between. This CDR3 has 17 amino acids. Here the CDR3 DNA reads TGCAGTGCTAGAGATCTCGGGGCGGGCTCTGGGGCCAACGTCCTGACTTTC. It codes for CSARDLGAGSGANVLTF.

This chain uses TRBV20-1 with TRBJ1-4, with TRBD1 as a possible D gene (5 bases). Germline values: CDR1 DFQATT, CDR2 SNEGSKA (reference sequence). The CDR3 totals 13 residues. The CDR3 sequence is CSAQGATNEKLFF. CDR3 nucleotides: TGCAGCGCCCAGGGCGCAACTAATGAAAAACTGTTTTTT.

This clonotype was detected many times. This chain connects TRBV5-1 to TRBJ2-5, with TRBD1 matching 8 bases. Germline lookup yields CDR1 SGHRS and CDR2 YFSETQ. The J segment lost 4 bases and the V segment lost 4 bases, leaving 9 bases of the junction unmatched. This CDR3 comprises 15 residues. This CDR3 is CASSVTGGSPETQYF. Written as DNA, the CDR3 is TGCGCCAGCAGCGTCACAGGGGGGTCTCCAGAGACCCAGTACTTC.